This TCR beta chain is drawn from a study of T cells in Graves' hyperthyroidism and ophthalmopathy. Findings and limits, study-wide: From stable hyperthyroidism, ophthalmopathy was set apart by a 13 V-J model.

Amplified TCR beta CDR3 regions derived from RNA transcripts. First-round RT-PCR of the TCR CDR3 relied on the HTBI primer set. TCRdb recomputed calls from the multiplex PCR reads with MiXCR, one row per CDR3 protein. The table lists about 740,000 distinct CDR3 sequences, 14% of them singletons. The CDR3 consists of 17 residues. Germline values: CDR1 SEHNR, CDR2 FQNEAQ (reference sequence). After removal of 4 bases from V and 2 bases from J, the junction contained 12 bases not matched to a gene. Comments on this clonotype: The antigen is unknown.

Stable disease denoted Graves' hyperthyroidism without ophthalmopathy progression within 18 months. The patients, who ranged from 18 to 65 in age, presented with newly diagnosed hyperthyroidism lasting under 2 months. The chain couples TRBV7-9 to TRBJ2-7, with 9 bases identical to TRBD2. The specimen sequenced was blood. This receptor was taken from a woman aged 18-29 years with Graves' hyperthyroidism. The CDR3 DNA follows: TGTGCCAGCAGCTCAAAAACACGACTAGCGGATCCCTACGAGCAGTACTTC. Translation: CASSSKTRLADPYEQYF.